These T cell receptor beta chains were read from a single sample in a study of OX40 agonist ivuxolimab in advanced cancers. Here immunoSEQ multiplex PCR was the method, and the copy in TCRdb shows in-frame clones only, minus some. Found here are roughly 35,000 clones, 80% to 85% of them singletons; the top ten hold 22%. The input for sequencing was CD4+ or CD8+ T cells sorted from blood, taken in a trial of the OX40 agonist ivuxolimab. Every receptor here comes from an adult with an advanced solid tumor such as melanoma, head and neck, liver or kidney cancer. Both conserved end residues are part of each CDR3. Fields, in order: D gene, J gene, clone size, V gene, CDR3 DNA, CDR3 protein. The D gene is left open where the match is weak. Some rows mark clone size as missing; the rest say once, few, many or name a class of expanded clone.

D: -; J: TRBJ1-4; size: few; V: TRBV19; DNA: TGTGCCAGTAGTATCGGTCAGGGGTCTCGAAAACTGTTTTTT; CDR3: CASSIGQGSRKLFF
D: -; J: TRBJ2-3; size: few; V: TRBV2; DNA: TGTGCCAGCAACGCACCACTCACAGATACGCAGTATTTT; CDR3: CASNAPLTDTQYF
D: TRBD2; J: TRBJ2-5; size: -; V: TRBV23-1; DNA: TGCGCCATTTCCCTTCATCGGCTAGCGGGAGTTTACAGAGAGACCCAGTACTTC; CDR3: CAISLHRLAGVYRETQYF
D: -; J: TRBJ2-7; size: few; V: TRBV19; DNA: TGTGCCAGTAGGATCCTGGACGGTTCCTACGAGCAGTACTTC; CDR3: CASRILDGSYEQYF
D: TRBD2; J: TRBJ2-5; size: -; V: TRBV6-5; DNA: TGTGCCAGCAGTTCGCACGGGGGGGAGGAGACCCAGTACTTC; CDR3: CASSSHGGEETQYF
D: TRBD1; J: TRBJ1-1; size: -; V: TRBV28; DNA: TGTGCCAGCAGTTTCGGGACAGGGTTCTCTGAAGCTTTCTTT; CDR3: CASSFGTGFSEAFF
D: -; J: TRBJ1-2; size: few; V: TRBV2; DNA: TGTGCCAGCAGTCGTACAGGGACCATTACCTATGGCTACACCTTC; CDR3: CASSRTGTITYGYTF
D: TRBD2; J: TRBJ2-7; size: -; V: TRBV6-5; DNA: TGTGCCAGCAGTCGACTAGCGGGGGGTGACGAGCAGTACTTC; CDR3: CASSRLAGGDEQYF
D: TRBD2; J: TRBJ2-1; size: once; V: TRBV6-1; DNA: TGTGCCAGCAGTGGTCTAGGTGGACTAGCGGGAGGGGGGAATGAGCAGTTCTTC; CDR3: CASSGLGGLAGGGNEQFF
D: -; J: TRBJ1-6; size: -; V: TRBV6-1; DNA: TGTGCCAGCAGTGAAGTCTTCGGGGCCAAGTCTTTT; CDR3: CASSEVFGAKSF
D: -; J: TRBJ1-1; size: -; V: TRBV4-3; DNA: TGCGCCAGCAGCCACCAGGCGAACACTGAAGCTTTCTTT; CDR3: CASSHQANTEAFF
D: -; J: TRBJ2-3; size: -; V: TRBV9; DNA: TGTGCCAGCAGCGTAGCTCCCTCCTTGTCCACAGATACGCAGTATTTT; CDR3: CASSVAPSLSTDTQYF
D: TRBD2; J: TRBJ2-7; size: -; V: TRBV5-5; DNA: TGTGCCAGCAGCTCCAGGACTAGCGGAAACTACGAGCAGTACTTC; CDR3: CASSSRTSGNYEQYF
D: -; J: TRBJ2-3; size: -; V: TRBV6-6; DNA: TGTGCCAGTGGGACCTTGGATACGCAGTATTTT; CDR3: CASGTLDTQYF
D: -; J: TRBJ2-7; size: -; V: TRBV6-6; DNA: TGTGCCAGCAGTAATTACCCCCCGGGAGAGCAGTACTTC; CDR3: CASSNYPPGEQYF
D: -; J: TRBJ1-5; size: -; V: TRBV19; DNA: TGTGCCAGTAGTTTGGCCGGGTCCTCAGGGCAGCCCCAGCATTTT; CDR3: CASSLAGSSGQPQHF
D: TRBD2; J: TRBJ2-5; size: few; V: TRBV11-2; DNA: TGTGCCAGCAGCTCAAATAGCGGGAGTAGTATTGAGACCCAGTACTTC; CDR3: CASSSNSGSSIETQYF
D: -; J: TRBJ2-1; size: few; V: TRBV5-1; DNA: TGCGCCAGCAGCTTGGCATCCTCGAGGGGCAATGAGCAGTTCTTC; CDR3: CASSLASSRGNEQFF
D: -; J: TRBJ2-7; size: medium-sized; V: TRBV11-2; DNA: TGTGCCAGCAGCCCAACCGTCGGGCCACTCAGCTCCTACGAGCAGTACTTC; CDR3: CASSPTVGPLSSYEQYF
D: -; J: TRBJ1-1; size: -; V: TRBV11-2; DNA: TGTGCCAGCAGCCGCCGGGGGAGCACTGAAGCTTTCTTT; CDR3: CASSRRGSTEAFF
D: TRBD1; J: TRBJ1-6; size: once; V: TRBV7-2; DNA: TGTGCCAGCAGCTCCACAGGGGGTGCGAATTCACCCCTCCACTTT; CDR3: CASSSTGGANSPLHF
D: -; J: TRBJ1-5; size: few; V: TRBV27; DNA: TGTGCCAGCAGTCCGCCATTTCTCCTCTCACCCCAGCATTTT; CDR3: CASSPPFLLSPQHF
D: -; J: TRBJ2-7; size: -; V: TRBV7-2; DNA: TGTGCCAGCAGCTTCCAGGGCGCCTACGAGCAGTACTTC; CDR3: CASSFQGAYEQYF
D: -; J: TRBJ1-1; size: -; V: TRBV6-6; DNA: TGTGCCAGCACCAACTCCGGCCTGGGTAACACTGAAGCTTTCTTT; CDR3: CASTNSGLGNTEAFF
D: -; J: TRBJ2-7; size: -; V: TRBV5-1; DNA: TGCGCCAGCACCCCAGGGGATTCCTACGAGCAGTACTTC; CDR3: CASTPGDSYEQYF
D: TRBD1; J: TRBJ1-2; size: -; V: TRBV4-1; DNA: TGCGCCAGCAGCCAAGATTTTCCCCGGGTTCAGGGGGGTAATGGCTACACCTTC; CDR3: CASSQDFPRVQGGNGYTF
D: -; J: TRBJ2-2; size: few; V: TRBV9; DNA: TGTGCCAGCGGAGGCACCGGGGAGCTGTTTTTT; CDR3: CASGGTGELFF
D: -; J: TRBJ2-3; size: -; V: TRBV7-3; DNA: TGTGCCAGCAGCTCCACCGGGACCACAGATACGCAGTATTTT; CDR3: CASSSTGTTDTQYF
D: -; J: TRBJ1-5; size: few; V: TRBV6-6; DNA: TGTGCCAGCGGGGACAATAGCAATCAGCCCCAGCATTTT; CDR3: CASGDNSNQPQHF
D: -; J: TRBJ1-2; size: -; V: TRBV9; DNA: TGTGCCAGCAGCGAGGGCAGCTATGGCTACACCTTC; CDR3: CASSEGSYGYTF
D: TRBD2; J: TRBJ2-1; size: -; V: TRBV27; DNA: TGTGCCAGCAGCAGGACTAGCGGGAGCGGGCAGTTCTTC; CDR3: CASSRTSGSGQFF
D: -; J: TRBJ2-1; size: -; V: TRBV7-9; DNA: TGTGCCAGCAGCTTAGCGGCCAGCTATGTCGACAATGAGCAGTTCTTC; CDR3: CASSLAASYVDNEQFF
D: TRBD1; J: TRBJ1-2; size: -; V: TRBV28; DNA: TGTGCCAGTGAACAGGGGTTTAACTATGGCTACACCTTC; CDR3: CASEQGFNYGYTF
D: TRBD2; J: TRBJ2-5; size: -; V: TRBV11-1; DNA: TGTGCCAGCAGCTTAGATATTAGCGGGAGGGCAGAGACCCAGTACTTC; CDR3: CASSLDISGRAETQYF
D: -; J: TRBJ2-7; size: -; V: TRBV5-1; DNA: TGCGCCAGCAGCTTGGTGGTCTCTCCCTACGAGCAGTACTTC; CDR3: CASSLVVSPYEQYF
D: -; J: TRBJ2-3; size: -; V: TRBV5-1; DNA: TGCGCCAGCAGCTTGGAGCCCAGCACAGATACGCAGTATTTT; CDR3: CASSLEPSTDTQYF
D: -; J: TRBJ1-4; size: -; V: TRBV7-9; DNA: TGTGCCAGCAGCCGGACAGCCCAAAAACTGTTTTTT; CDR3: CASSRTAQKLFF
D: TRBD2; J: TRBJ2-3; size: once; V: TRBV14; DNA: TGTGCCAGCAGCCAAGATGGGCTAGCGGGGGTCCCGCCGTATTTT; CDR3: CASSQDGLAGVPPYF
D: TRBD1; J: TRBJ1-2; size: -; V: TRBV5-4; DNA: TGTGCCAGCAGCTTGGGATGGGGACAGGGGGCCGACGGCTACACCTTC; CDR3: CASSLGWGQGADGYTF
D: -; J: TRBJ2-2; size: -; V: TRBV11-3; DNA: TGTGCCAGCAGCTTAGACGACCTGGCCGGGGAGCTGTTTTTT; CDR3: CASSLDDLAGELFF